Below, 20 T cell receptor beta chains from the same sample are listed, as sequenced in a study of blood T cells in healthy people across ages. Alongside a J-beta primer mix, a sample-barcoded 5' primer served in a second PCR lasting 7 to 11 cycles. MiXCR was run by TCRdb on the 5' RACE reads, yielding one entry per CDR3 protein. The profile shows roughly 1,700,000 distinct CDR3 sequences, about 28% of them singletons. Sequencing was done on a sample of blood. All receptors derive from a woman aged 25 to 39 in good health.

This sequence joins TRBV25-1 and TRBJ2-1, with D perhaps TRBD1 (5 bases). The DNA end is more similar to TRBJ2-7, so the J call may be wrong. CDR1 is MGHDK and CDR2 is SYGVNS in the germline V gene. The CDR3 has 12 residues. Here the CDR3 reads CASMRQYNEQYF. CDR3 DNA: TGTGCCAGCATGAGACAGTACAATGAGCAGTACTTC.

This clonotype turned up a few times. The genes are TRBV6-2 or TRBV6-3 and TRBJ2-3; 12 nucleotides match TRBD2. Per the germline V gene, CDR1 is MNHEY and CDR2 is SVGEGT. The CDR3 contains 15 residues. J lost 5 bases, V lost 6 bases, and 6 bases had no gene match. The CDR3 sequence: CASRPSGRAGDTQYF. The CDR3 bases are TGTGCCAGCAGGCCTAGCGGGAGGGCCGGAGATACGCAGTATTTT.

V is TRBV27 and J is TRBJ1-1; D call uncertain. Germline values: CDR1 MNHEY, CDR2 SMNVEV (reference sequence). Trimming pared 4 bases from V and 5 bases from J, leaving 14 bases between. This CDR3 is built from 14 residues. CDR3 sequence: CASSSGGLWTEAFF. The CDR3 DNA sequence: TGTGCCAGCAGTTCCGGAGGGTTGTGGACTGAAGCTTTCTTT.

There are a few counts of this clonotype. The gene calls are TRBV5-1 and TRBJ2-5, with D uncertain. The CDR3 consists of 14 residues. Germline-derived CDR1 and CDR2 are SGHRS and YFSETQ. V was trimmed by 0 bases and J by 0 bases, leaving 6 bases between them. This CDR3 reads CASSLGNYQETQYF. In nucleotides, the CDR3 is TGCGCCAGCAGCTTGGGTAACTACCAAGAGACCCAGTACTTC.

Points on this clonotype: A clone one base away is much larger, so this may be a read error. This chain uses TRBV12-3 or TRBV12-4 with TRBJ2-5; TRBD2 agrees at 8 bases. The CDR3 extends over 15 amino acids. Trimming removed 5 bases from V and 11 bases from J; junction bases left unmatched: 16. The CDR3 DNA reads TGTGCCAGCAGTCCAGGACTAGCAGAGGGCAATGAGCAGTACTTC. As protein: CASSPGLAEGNEQYF.

In the case of this clonotype: Possible read error: a much larger clone is one base away. This sequence joins TRBV7-2 and TRBJ1-5, with D uncertain. The CDR3 covers 14 residues. Germline lookup yields CDR1 SGHTA and CDR2 FQGNSA. The CDR3 loop is CAGSLKASNQPQHF. Here the CDR3 DNA reads TGTGCCGGCAGCTTGAAGGCTAGCAATCAGCCCCAGCATTTT.

This clonotype was found many times. The chain links TRBV7-9 to TRBJ2-5; a possible D gene is TRBD2 (5 bases). The CDR3 consists of 14 residues. Trimming left V 5 bases short and J 2 bases short, with 12 bases between. Germline values: CDR1 SEHNR, CDR2 FQNEAQ (reference sequence). DNA of the CDR3: TGTGCCAGCAGCCCCATGGGAGTACAAGAGACCCAGTACTTC. Its translation is CASSPMGVQETQYF.

This clonotype occurred many times. J is TRBJ2-3 and V is TRBV7-2; D gene ambiguous. The V and J ends lost 5 bases and 0 bases respectively, with 12 bases between them. Germline V CDR1 and CDR2: SGHTA, FQGNSA. The length of the CDR3 is 15 residues. Here the CDR3 reads CASSPDRLSTDTQYF. The CDR3 coding sequence is TGTGCCAGCAGCCCCGATCGGTTAAGCACAGATACGCAGTATTTT.

This rearrangement joins TRBV2 to TRBJ2-2; TRBD1 matches 7 bases. Germline-derived CDR1 and CDR2 are SNHLY and FYNNEI. This CDR3 contains 15 residues. J was trimmed by 4 bases and V by 1 base; bases with no gene match: 3. Here the CDR3 DNA reads TGTGCCAGCAGTGAAGACAGGGGATTCACCGGGGAGCTGTTTTTT. Amino acid sequence: CASSEDRGFTGELFF.

Many counts were recorded for this clonotype. Here the CDR3 reads CASSSTSTGNYGYTF. CDR3 DNA: TGCGCCAGCAGCTCCACCTCAACAGGAAACTATGGCTACACCTTC. This rearrangement joins TRBV5-1 to TRBJ1-2; D might be TRBD1 (5 bases). Germline V gene sequence: CDR1 SGHRS, CDR2 YFSETQ. The CDR3 is 15 residues long. With 3 bases removed from V and 2 bases from J, the gap between germline ends came to 14 bases.

There are many counts of this clonotype. This chain links TRBV20-1 with TRBJ2-1; 12 positions match TRBD2. From germline, CDR1 is DFQATT and CDR2 SNEGSKA (reference sequence). Losses at the gene ends were 6 bases for V and 4 bases for J; bases not matched to a gene: 4. CDR3 length: 14 residues. The CDR3 region has the DNA TGCAGTGCCGCGACTAGCGGGGGATACAATGAGCAGTTCTTC. This gives the protein CSAATSGGYNEQFF.

This clonotype was detected a few times. V and J are TRBV29-1 and TRBJ2-1; D is undetermined. CDR3 size: 13 residues. In germline, CDR1 is SQVTM, CDR2 ANQGSEA. With 3 bases removed from V and 0 bases from J, the gap between germline ends came to 6 bases. CDR3 sequence: CSVDRISYNEQFF. The DNA for the CDR3 is TGCAGCGTTGACAGGATCTCCTACAATGAGCAGTTCTTC.

This chain links TRBV5-4 with TRBJ2-5, with TRBD2 matching over 10 bases. The CDR3 totals 17 residues. V lost 0 bases and J lost 6; bases outside the gene matches: 11. Looked up from germline, CDR1 is SGHNT and CDR2 is YYREEE (reference sequence). The CDR3 here is CASSLDPSGGSRKTQYF. For the CDR3, the DNA is TGTGCCAGCAGCTTGGACCCTAGCGGGGGTTCTAGAAAGACCCAGTACTTC.

The V and J genes are TRBV5-6 and TRBJ1-2, with no clear D. With 1 base removed from V and 4 bases from J, the gap between germline ends came to 14 bases. The CDR3 is 15 amino acids. Germline lookup yields CDR1 SGHDT and CDR2 YYEEEE. DNA of the CDR3: TGTGCCAGCAGCTTGACGGCAGATCGATTCTATGGCTACACCTTC. Its translation is CASSLTADRFYGYTF.

This clonotype occurred a few times. The genes are TRBV2 and TRBJ1-4; D might be TRBD1 (5 bases). Trimming took 10 bases from V and 6 from J, leaving 21 bases between them. The CDR3 is 15 amino acids. In germline, CDR1 is SNHLY, CDR2 FYNNEI. CDR3 sequence (DNA): TGTGCCACCCGAAAACGGGGGGTTCTGTATGAAAAACTGTTTTTT. This encodes CATRKRGVLYEKLFF.

V and J are TRBV20-1 and TRBJ1-5; D may be TRBD1 (5 bases). Germline V gene data show CDR1 as DFQATT and CDR2 as SNEGSKA (reference sequence). The CDR3 contains 13 residues. The ends were cut back, 1 base at V and 7 bases at J, with 11 bases in the middle. The CDR3 is CSARGGSHQPQHF. The CDR3 bases are TGCAGTGCTAGAGGGGGCTCCCACCAGCCCCAGCATTTT.

The table lists this clonotype with a count of one. In DNA, the CDR3 is TGCAGCGTTGACATGGGGCTCTATGGCTACACCTTC. Translating it yields CSVDMGLYGYTF. The genes are TRBV29-1 and TRBJ1-2, with D perhaps matching TRBD1 (5 bases). Deletions cut 3 bases from V and 4 bases from J, with 9 bases between. Germline loops: CDR1 SQVTM, CDR2 ANQGSEA. This CDR3 spans 12 amino acids. Full variable domain (remainder filled in from reference TRBV29-1 and TRBJ1-2): SAVISQKPSRDICQRGTSLTIQCQVDSQVTMMFWYRQQPGQSLTLIATANQGSEATYESGFVIDKFPISRPNLTFSTLTVSNMSPEDSSIYLCSVDMGLYGYTFGSGTRLTVV.

On this clonotype: The junction differs from germline at one of its ends, possibly a read error. The chain is built from TRBV3-1 and TRBJ2-1; 8 nucleotides match TRBD1. The CDR3 totals 16 residues. Germline assignment: CDR1 LGHDT and CDR2 YNNKEL (reference sequence). The CDR3 DNA sequence: TGTGCCAACAGCCACCTGAGGCAGGGGGCGGTGGATGAGCAGTTCTTC. It encodes CANSHLRQGAVDEQFF.

The chain recombines TRBV20-1 with TRBJ1-2; D is possibly TRBD1 (6 bases). With 5 bases removed from V and 1 base from J, the gap between germline ends came to 11 bases. Germline loops: CDR1 DFQATT, CDR2 SNEGSKA (reference sequence). The CDR3 totals 13 residues. Here the CDR3 DNA reads TGCAGTGCTCTTAGCAGGGGTAACTATGGCTACACCTTC. It specifies CSALSRGNYGYTF.

The chain combines TRBV5-1 with TRBJ2-4; D might be TRBD1 or TRBD2, each matching 5 bases. The J call is in doubt because the DNA end fits TRBJ2-7 better. This CDR3 region has 14 residues. CDR1 is SGHRS, CDR2 YFSETQ, per germline. CDR3 sequence (DNA): TGCGCCAGCAGCTCGGCCGGGACCATGGACGAGCAGTACTTC. Translating it yields CASSSAGTMDEQYF.